The rows below give T cell receptor beta chains drawn from one sample of a study of Graves' ophthalmopathy and Graves' hyperthyroidism. TCRdb re-called the multiplex PCR reads through MiXCR, storing one row per CDR3 protein. The sample lists some 400,000 distinct CDR3 sequences; about 18% were seen once. Material for sequencing was peripheral blood. All receptors come from a woman aged 18-29 years with Graves' ophthalmopathy. Both conserved end residues are part of each CDR3. Fields, in order: J gene, D gene, clone size, V gene, CDR3 protein, CDR3 DNA. A D gene is named only where the DNA matches it firmly. Expanded clones are given a class, and other clones once, few, many or no size at all.

TRBJ2-5	.	.	TRBV7-2	CASSLARQETQYF	TGTGCCAGCAGCTTGGCTAGACAAGAGACCCAGTACTTC
TRBJ1-5	TRBD1	many	TRBV30	CAWSPDRAGYQPQHF	TGTGCCTGGAGTCCAGACAGGGCGGGCTATCAGCCCCAGCATTTT
TRBJ2-3	.	many	TRBV12-3/TRBV12-4	CASSFLGADRTDTQYF	TGTGCCAGCAGTTTCCTGGGGGCGGACCGCACAGATACGCAGTATTTT
TRBJ2-7	TRBD2	many	TRBV7-2	CASSLKYGGGQYF	TGTGCCAGCAGCTTAAAATACGGCGGGGGGCAGTACTTC
TRBJ2-5	TRBD2	many	TRBV11-2	CASSFPPGGVEETQYF	TGTGCCAGCAGCTTTCCCCCGGGAGGTGTAGAAGAGACCCAGTACTTC
TRBJ2-5	.	many	TRBV20-1	CSVGMGERQETQYF	TGCAGTGTGGGGATGGGCGAACGCCAAGAGACCCAGTACTTC
TRBJ2-6	.	many	TRBV6-5	CASSLMSSGANVLTF	TGTGCCAGCAGTTTGATGTCCTCTGGGGCCAACGTCCTGACTTTC
TRBJ2-2	.	many	TRBV7-2	CASRFWDGGTGELFF	TGTGCCAGCAGGTTCTGGGATGGCGGCACCGGGGAGCTGTTTTTT
TRBJ1-1	.	many	TRBV9	CASSPYGSQMNTEAFF	TGTGCCAGCAGCCCGTACGGGTCACAAATGAACACTGAAGCTTTCTTT
TRBJ1-3	.	few	TRBV6-5	CASSSGRSYSGNTIYF	TGTGCCAGCAGTTCGGGCAGGAGTTACTCTGGAAACACCATATATTTT
TRBJ1-2	.	.	TRBV4-3	CASSRQGGGYGYTF	TGCGCCAGCAGCCGCCAAGGGGGGGGCTATGGCTACACCTTC
TRBJ2-7	.	many	TRBV6-2/TRBV6-3	CASSYSMAGTYEQYF	TGTGCCAGCAGTTACTCGATGGCAGGGACCTACGAGCAGTACTTC
TRBJ1-5	TRBD1	many	TRBV2	CASSEETGRRSNQPQHF	TGTGCCAGCAGTGAAGAGACAGGGAGAAGGAGCAATCAGCCCCAGCATTTT
TRBJ1-2	.	.	TRBV12-3/TRBV12-4	CASSPSRDYGYTF	TGTGCCAGCAGTCCCTCTCGGGATTATGGCTACACCTTC
TRBJ1-1	.	many	TRBV28	CASSLSGPTEAFF	TGTGCCAGCAGTTTATCGGGACCGACTGAAGCTTTCTTT
TRBJ1-3	.	many	TRBV11-1	CASSLKGELPGNTIYF	TGTGCCAGCAGCTTGAAAGGAGAATTGCCTGGAAACACCATATATTTT
TRBJ2-7	.	many	TRBV27	CASSPLRQVYEQYF	TGTGCCAGCAGTCCCCTAAGACAGGTCTACGAGCAGTACTTC
TRBJ2-4	.	many	TRBV20-1	CSARKGGRRAKNIQYF	TGCAGTGCTAGAAAGGGGGGAAGGCGAGCCAAAAACATTCAGTACTTC
TRBJ2-7	.	many	TRBV7-9	CASSLLGFSSYEQYF	TGTGCCAGCAGCTTATTAGGTTTTTCCTCCTACGAGCAGTACTTC
TRBJ1-2	.	few	TRBV6-5	CASSYSPGFGYTF	TGTGCCAGCAGTTACTCGCCAGGGTTTGGCTACACCTTC
TRBJ1-1	.	many	TRBV27	CASSLIGGGRGGTEAFF	TGTGCCAGCAGTTTAATTGGAGGGGGGAGGGGAGGCACTGAAGCTTTCTTT
TRBJ2-7	.	many	TRBV28	CASRPPAAAYEQYF	TGTGCCAGCAGACCCCCGGCAGCCGCCTACGAGCAGTACTTC
TRBJ1-6	.	many	TRBV15	CATSPTGSPLHF	TGTGCCACCAGCCCCACTGGTTCACCCCTCCACTTT
TRBJ2-7	.	few	TRBV9	CASSVDFSGFYEQYF	TGTGCCAGCAGCGTAGACTTTTCCGGATTCTACGAGCAGTACTTC
TRBJ1-2	TRBD1	many	TRBV15	CATSPRQGAESYGYTF	TGTGCCACCAGCCCACGACAGGGGGCAGAGAGCTATGGCTACACCTTC
TRBJ1-2	.	.	TRBV6-5	CASSYSGVIGGDGYTF	TGTGCCAGCAGTTACTCGGGGGTAATCGGGGGCGATGGCTACACCTTC
TRBJ2-7	.	many	TRBV7-9	CASTRLLVAEQYF	TGTGCCAGCACTAGACTACTCGTTGCCGAGCAGTACTTC
TRBJ1-1	TRBD1	few	TRBV6-2/TRBV6-3	CASSGTVMEAFF	TGTGCCAGCAGTGGGACAGTTATGGAAGCTTTCTTT
TRBJ1-3	.	once	TRBV30	CAWSLTGTGNTIYF	TGTGCCTGGAGTCTCACAGGGACTGGAAACACCATATATTTT
TRBJ1-2	.	.	TRBV6-5	CASRYPVGRVDDYGYTF	TGTGCCAGCAGATACCCGGTTGGTAGGGTAGATGACTATGGCTACACCTTC
TRBJ2-7	.	many	TRBV20-1	CSARAGALEQYF	TGCAGTGCTAGAGCCGGGGCTTTGGAGCAGTACTTC
TRBJ2-7	TRBD1	many	TRBV28	CASSFPIGTGNEQYF	TGTGCCAGCAGTTTCCCTATCGGGACAGGGAACGAGCAGTACTTC
TRBJ2-5	.	many	TRBV28	CASSPAPEFQETQYF	TGTGCCAGCAGTCCGGCACCGGAATTTCAGGAGACCCAGTACTTC
TRBJ2-5	.	many	TRBV27	CASSSTGSFSRETQYF	TGTGCCAGCAGTTCCACAGGGTCCTTTTCCCGAGAGACCCAGTACTTC
TRBJ1-1	.	many	TRBV6-5	CASSSSGRVGNTEAFF	TGTGCCAGCAGTTCGTCAGGGAGGGTTGGGAACACTGAAGCTTTCTTT
TRBJ1-5	.	many	TRBV12-3/TRBV12-4	CASSLSRGSNQPQHF	TGTGCCAGCAGTCTCTCAAGGGGTAGCAATCAGCCCCAGCATTTT
TRBJ1-1	.	many	TRBV6-5	CASSYGGAGWTEAFF	TGTGCCAGCAGTTACGGCGGGGCAGGGTGGACTGAAGCTTTCTTT
TRBJ1-2	.	.	TRBV30	CAWLAGDYTF	TGTGCCTGGCTGGCCGGTGACTACACCTTC
TRBJ1-3	.	many	TRBV2	CASRVDRSGNTIYF	TGTGCCAGCAGGGTGGACAGATCTGGAAACACCATATATTTT
TRBJ2-7	.	many	TRBV29-1	CSAGGTYEQYF	TGCAGCGCAGGCGGCACCTACGAGCAGTACTTC
TRBJ1-3	.	many	TRBV28	CASSRPGNTIYF	TGTGCCAGCAGTAGGCCTGGAAACACCATATATTTT
TRBJ2-7	.	few	TRBV2	CASGRPARFYEQYF	TGTGCCAGCGGGAGGCCAGCCAGATTCTACGAGCAGTACTTC
TRBJ2-7	TRBD1	many	TRBV5-4	CASSDRVAYEQYF	TGTGCCAGCAGCGACAGGGTAGCCTACGAGCAGTACTTC
TRBJ1-6	.	many	TRBV12-3/TRBV12-4	CASSLTTRGSPLHF	TGTGCCAGCAGTTTAACGACTCGTGGTTCACCCCTCCACTTT
TRBJ1-5	.	many	TRBV6-1	CASSEALRVTGNQPQHF	TGTGCCAGCAGTGAAGCGCTTCGGGTGACAGGCAATCAGCCCCAGCATTTT
TRBJ2-7	.	.	TRBV6-2/TRBV6-3	CASTRLLSDEQYF	TGTGCCAGCACCAGATTACTGAGCGACGAGCAGTACTTC